This T cell receptor (beta chain) originates from a study of OX40 agonist ivuxolimab in advanced cancers. Study summary: Therapy given before enrollment (anti-PD-1, anti-PD-L1 or anti-CTLA-4) was allowed, and 40% to 50% had some.

The CDR3 sequence is 15 residues long. Germline V gene sequence: CDR1 SGHAT, CDR2 FQDESV (reference sequence). The V end lost 1 base, the J end lost 5 bases, and 13 bases lay between the germline ends. General study points: Expansion of clones was among the lowest in partial responders at 0.1-3.0 mg/kg. Clonal expansion by week 6 occurred in CD4+ and CD8+ blood T cells (at 0.1 to 3.0 mg/kg).

Worth noting for this clone: Its antigen is currently unknown.

Data came from immunoSEQ multiplex PCR; TCRdb stores just in-frame clones and leaves some out. Of some 76,000 clones listed, approximately 90% are singletons. Here the sequenced sample was CD4+ or CD8+ T cells sorted from blood, taken in a trial of the OX40 agonist ivuxolimab. The chain links TRBV11-1 to TRBJ2-3; the D call may be TRBD1 or TRBD2 (5 bases each). This TCR came from an adult with an advanced solid tumor such as melanoma, head and neck, liver or kidney cancer. Written as DNA, the CDR3 is TGTGCCAGCAGCTTAGGGGACGGAGTACAAGATACGCAGTATTTT. Amino acids: CASSLGDGVQDTQYF. Filled out from reference TRBV11-1 and TRBJ2-3, the complete variable domain reads EAEVAQSPRYKITEKSQAVAFWCDPISGHATLYWYRQILGQGPELLVQFQDESVVDDSQLPKDRFSAERLKGVDSTLKIQPAELGDSAMYLCASSLGDGVQDTQYFGPGTRLTVL.